These T cell receptor beta chains were read from a single sample in a study of human T cells and chemical hapten exposure. Using its own MiXCR run on the RACE reads, TCRdb lists one record per CDR3 protein. The data show tens of thousands of distinct CDR3 sequences, over 9.5% seen once. The sample in question was whole blood, obtained in connection with sensitization to the hapten diphenylcyclopropenone (DPC). All receptors come from a woman between 35 and 50 years old with alopecia areata. Some clones in this sample may be carry-over from other donors' samples. CDR3s include the opening cysteine and the closing phenylalanine or tryptophan. The D gene is left open where the match is weak. Only part of the rows carry a size: once, few, many, or a class if the clone is expanded.

V gene	clone size	D gene	J gene	CDR3 DNA	CDR3 protein
TRBV7-6	many	.	TRBJ2-7	TGTGCCAGCAGCTTAGGACTAGACGAGCAGTACTTC	CASSLGLDEQYF
TRBV30	few	.	TRBJ2-1	TGTGCCTGGAGTGTACAGGTCGATGAGCAGTTCTTC	CAWSVQVDEQFF
TRBV3-1	many	TRBD2	TRBJ2-1	TGTGCCAGCAGCCAAGTTCGGGGGGGCGGTGAGCAGTTCTTC	CASSQVRGGGEQFF
TRBV24-1	.	.	TRBJ2-1	TGTGCCACCAGTGATTTCGAGTGGTATGAGCAGTTCTTC	CATSDFEWYEQFF
TRBV7-6	many	.	TRBJ2-7	TGTGCCAGCAGCCTGGGGACTTACCCCTACGAGCAGTACTTC	CASSLGTYPYEQYF
TRBV7-9	many	TRBD1	TRBJ2-1	TGTGCCAGCAGCTCGACAGGGAAGAACTACAATGAGCAGTTCTTC	CASSSTGKNYNEQFF
TRBV20-1	few	TRBD1	TRBJ2-1	TGCAGTGCTAAGAGGACAGGGGACTACAATGAGCAGTTCTTC	CSAKRTGDYNEQFF
TRBV7-6	few	.	TRBJ2-5	TGTGCCAGCATTCAGGCGGGAACAGAGACCCAGTACTTC	CASIQAGTETQYF
TRBV3-1	.	TRBD1	TRBJ1-1	TGTGCCAGCAGGAGACAGGGGAGCGTCGCTGAAGCTTTCTTT	CASRRQGSVAEAFF
TRBV4-1	few	.	TRBJ1-4	TGCGCCAGCAGCCAGGTAGCGGACGAAAAACTGTTTTTT	CASSQVADEKLFF
TRBV29-1	few	TRBD1	TRBJ1-5	TGCAGCGCACGGACAGGGCATAATCAGCCCCAGCATTTT	CSARTGHNQPQHF
TRBV7-9	few	.	TRBJ2-3	TGTGCCAGCAGCTTAACAGGAGATACGCAGTATTTT	CASSLTGDTQYF
TRBV13	many	TRBD1	TRBJ1-2	TGTGCCAGCAGGAGGACAGGGGATGGCAGGGAAGGCTACACCTTC	CASRRTGDGREGYTF
TRBV14	few	TRBD2	TRBJ2-3	TGTGCCAGCAGCCAAGAGCTAGCGGGGAGAAGCACAGATACGCAGTATTTT	CASSQELAGRSTDTQYF
TRBV4-3	few	TRBD1	TRBJ1-2	TGCGCCAGCAGGGAAGAAACCGGGACAGGGGGAGGCTACACCTTC	CASREETGTGGGYTF
TRBV7-2	many	.	TRBJ2-4	TGTGCCAGCAGCTTAGGGCAGACGGCGGCCAAAAACATTCAGTACTTC	CASSLGQTAAKNIQYF
TRBV9	few	.	TRBJ1-4	TGTGCCAGCAGCGTTCTAGGCGGGATCGGCGAAAAACTGTTTTTT	CASSVLGGIGEKLFF
TRBV2	many	.	TRBJ1-5	TGTGCCAGCAGTGAACGTGGGGGTACTCAGCCCCAGCATTTT	CASSERGGTQPQHF
TRBV4-1	.	.	TRBJ2-2	TGCGCCAGCAGCCAAACGAGGGGGGCCGACACCGGGGAGCTGTTTTTT	CASSQTRGADTGELFF
TRBV7-3	few	.	TRBJ1-1	TGTGCCAGCAAGTCGGGAAGTCGGACTGAAGCTTTCTTT	CASKSGSRTEAFF
TRBV6-5	few	.	TRBJ2-4	TGTGCCAGCAGTTACGATAGGGCTCTAGCCAAAAACATTCAGTACTTC	CASSYDRALAKNIQYF
TRBV5-5	many	.	TRBJ2-7	TGTGCCAGCAGCTCGTCCCTCGGGGCGAAGTACGAGCAGTACTTC	CASSSSLGAKYEQYF
TRBV20-1	many	TRBD2	TRBJ2-1	TGCAGTGCTAGAGATCCCCAGACTAGCGGAATCCAACCCCTCTACAATGAGCAGTTCTTC	CSARDPQTSGIQPLYNEQFF
TRBV7-9	few	TRBD1	TRBJ1-2	TGTGCCAGCAGCTTAGGTCCATCCCGCAGACAGGGGGCCAACTATGGCTACACCTTC	CASSLGPSRRQGANYGYTF
TRBV9	.	TRBD1	TRBJ1-6	TGTGCCAGCAGCTTCCGGGACAGAGATAATTCACCCCTCCACTTT	CASSFRDRDNSPLHF
TRBV12-3/TRBV12-4	.	TRBD1	TRBJ1-2	TGTGCCAGCAGTGACAGGGGGGGCTATGGCTACACCTTC	CASSDRGGYGYTF
TRBV18	.	.	TRBJ2-7	TGTGCCAGCTCAGGCCGGGACATTACCTACGAGCAGTACTTC	CASSGRDITYEQYF
TRBV5-6	few	.	TRBJ2-3	TGTGCCAGCAGCTTCGGGCAAAGCACAGATACGCAGTATTTT	CASSFGQSTDTQYF
TRBV7-2	few	TRBD2	TRBJ2-1	TGTGCCAGCAGCTTGAGGACTAGCGGGGCCTCCTACAATGAGCAGTTCTTC	CASSLRTSGASYNEQFF
TRBV5-3	few	TRBD1	TRBJ2-3	TGTGCCAGAAGCTTGTACACGGACAGGAGCATCACAGATACGCAGTATTTT	CARSLYTDRSITDTQYF
TRBV7-2	many	TRBD1	TRBJ2-3	TGTGCCAGCAGCTTAAGGCAGGGGGCCGATACGCAGTATTTT	CASSLRQGADTQYF
TRBV29-1	many	.	TRBJ1-1	TGCAGCGTTGAAGGGTCAGGGGAGAACACTGAAGCTTTCTTT	CSVEGSGENTEAFF
TRBV29-1	.	.	TRBJ1-5	TGCAGCGCCCGGGGCGGACTGAATCAGCCCCAGCATTTT	CSARGGLNQPQHF
TRBV7-6	few	.	TRBJ2-3	TGTGCCAGCAGCCCAGTCGGGGACCGGAAGTCAGATACGCAGTATTTT	CASSPVGDRKSDTQYF
TRBV7-9	few	.	TRBJ2-5	TGTGCCAGCAGCTTAGACGGCGTCGGAGCAGAGACCCAGTACTTC	CASSLDGVGAETQYF
TRBV18	many	.	TRBJ1-5	TGTGCCAGCTCCCTTCTATCGGGTCAGCCCCAGCATTTT	CASSLLSGQPQHF
TRBV5-1	many	TRBD1	TRBJ2-5	TGCGCCAGCAGCTTTGGGACAGTTCAAGAGACCCAGTACTTC	CASSFGTVQETQYF
TRBV24-1	.	TRBD1	TRBJ2-1	TGTGCCACCAGTTCGGTGTCCAGGGGGCGTAATAATGAGCAGTTCTTC	CATSSVSRGRNNEQFF
TRBV15	many	.	TRBJ1-1	TGTGCCACCGCGCGTTCGGGGCTGAACACTGAAGCTTTCTTT	CATARSGLNTEAFF
TRBV7-9	many	TRBD1	TRBJ2-6	TGTGCCAGCAGCCCGAGGACAGGGGAGACTGGGGCCAACGTCCTGACTTTC	CASSPRTGETGANVLTF
TRBV24-1	few	TRBD1	TRBJ2-1	TGTGCCACCAGTGCCTCCGGGACAGTCTCCTACAATGAGCAGTTCTTC	CATSASGTVSYNEQFF
TRBV2	few	TRBD1	TRBJ2-2	TGTGCCAGCAGTGTATACAGGGGGACCCACACCGGGGAGCTGTTTTTT	CASSVYRGTHTGELFF
TRBV7-8	many	.	TRBJ2-7	TGTGCCAGCAGCTTAGTGTCGGGGCCCTACGAGCAGTACTTC	CASSLVSGPYEQYF
TRBV4-1	.	.	TRBJ1-4	TGCGCCAGCAGCCAACGTCTCTGGGGACAAGAAAAACTGTTTTTT	CASSQRLWGQEKLFF
TRBV7-2	.	.	TRBJ1-4	TGTGCCAGCAGCTTAGAGAGGGCAACTAATGAAAAACTGTTTTTT	CASSLERATNEKLFF
TRBV5-1	few	.	TRBJ2-3	TGCGCCAGCAGCTTGGACCTAGGGTCGGTCACAGATACGCAGTATTTT	CASSLDLGSVTDTQYF